The 2 T cell receptor beta chains listed next were all sequenced from one sample in a study of shared clonotypes between healthy human individuals. Cells designated naive CD8 were CD45RO-negative and were positively selected for CCR7, with terminally differentiated effector memory CD45RA+ cells excluded. Assay used: immunoSEQ multiplex PCR; TCRdb lists only in-frame clones, some missing. The data show about 680,000 clones, about 92% seen once. Sample: naive CD8+ T cells sorted from blood. These receptor sequences come from a man aged 25-45 years in good health.

This chain connects TRBV27 to TRBJ2-5; no reliable D call. This CDR3 is 14 amino acids long. V was pared by 5 bases and J by 2 bases, with 12 bases between. Germline V gene lookup returns CDR1 MNHEY and CDR2 SMNVEV (reference sequence). The CDR3 DNA follows: TGTGCCAGCAGTCTTCGGACGGAACAAGAGACCCAGTACTTC. This sequence encodes CASSLRTEQETQYF.

Only one count was recorded for this clone. V and J are TRBV6-5 and TRBJ1-2; 8 positions match TRBD1. V was clipped by 0 bases and J by 4 bases; unmatched bases: 4. Looked up from germline, CDR1 is MNHEY and CDR2 is SVGAGI. The length of the CDR3 is 15 residues. The CDR3 coding sequence is TGTGCCAGCAGTTACTCGCGGACAGGGATCTATGGCTACACCTTC. It encodes CASSYSRTGIYGYTF.